The rows below give T cell receptor beta chains drawn from one sample of a study of T cell changes during pregnancy in multiple sclerosis. The method was immunoSEQ multiplex PCR; TCRdb's version includes in-frame clones alone and lacks a portion of them. The sample comprises approximately 30,000 clones, 87% of which are singletons, and more than 9.5% rests with the top ten. Sequencing used CD8+ T cells from peripheral blood mononuclear cells, obtained in the first trimester of pregnancy. The source of these receptors is a female donor with multiple sclerosis, enrolled in a pregnancy study. Each CDR3 is given with its conserved first and last residue. Fields, in order: J gene, V gene, CDR3 protein.

j_call: TRBJ2-7; v_call: TRBV19; cdr3_aa: CASSPGTGAYEQYF
j_call: TRBJ2-4; v_call: TRBV27; cdr3_aa: CASSLTGTVYIQYF
j_call: TRBJ1-2; v_call: TRBV19; cdr3_aa: CASRPPPAGGYGYTF
j_call: TRBJ2-2; v_call: TRBV10-2; cdr3_aa: CASTVSGTNTGELFF
j_call: TRBJ1-2; v_call: TRBV27; cdr3_aa: CASKGGDYGYTF
j_call: TRBJ1-2; v_call: TRBV6-4; cdr3_aa: CASSDTREADGYTF
j_call: TRBJ1-6; v_call: TRBV23-1; cdr3_aa: CASRVEGGAINSPLHF
j_call: TRBJ2-7; v_call: TRBV27; cdr3_aa: CASSLIQGAGYEQYF
j_call: TRBJ2-7; v_call: TRBV2; cdr3_aa: CASSGESYEQYF
j_call: TRBJ2-1; v_call: TRBV9; cdr3_aa: CASSVATGGVNEQFF
j_call: TRBJ2-1; v_call: TRBV27; cdr3_aa: CASSLLPGTSAYNEQFF
j_call: TRBJ1-2; v_call: TRBV10-3; cdr3_aa: CAISEFGRGQGLGYTF
j_call: TRBJ1-5; v_call: TRBV7-9; cdr3_aa: CASSLYQSQPQHF
j_call: TRBJ2-2; v_call: TRBV4-2; cdr3_aa: CASSQLLAATGELFF
j_call: TRBJ2-7; v_call: TRBV9; cdr3_aa: CASSAHFETGPYEQYF
j_call: TRBJ1-6; v_call: TRBV7-2; cdr3_aa: CASSLVSGNSPLHF
j_call: TRBJ2-7; v_call: TRBV19; cdr3_aa: CASSAGTGSYEQYF
j_call: TRBJ2-1; v_call: TRBV7-3; cdr3_aa: CASSLGLAGVGYNEQFF
j_call: TRBJ1-5; v_call: TRBV12-5; cdr3_aa: CASGQDGYQPQHF
j_call: TRBJ2-3; v_call: TRBV7-9; cdr3_aa: CASSQRTNTQYF
j_call: TRBJ1-6; v_call: TRBV27; cdr3_aa: CASSARQGERLFSPLHF
j_call: TRBJ1-1; v_call: TRBV19; cdr3_aa: CASSIGLAGEAFF
j_call: TRBJ2-7; v_call: TRBV27; cdr3_aa: CASSLTTGGPYEQYF
j_call: TRBJ2-5; v_call: TRBV6-6; cdr3_aa: CASSYLSWETQYF
j_call: TRBJ2-1; v_call: TRBV7-8; cdr3_aa: CASTPEGGGLSEQFF
j_call: TRBJ2-7; v_call: TRBV27; cdr3_aa: CASSLGTGPYEQYF
j_call: TRBJ1-1; v_call: TRBV4-3; cdr3_aa: CASSRVLTGFEFAFF
j_call: TRBJ2-3; v_call: TRBV10-2; cdr3_aa: CASRGEASEFTDTQYF
j_call: TRBJ1-5; v_call: TRBV19; cdr3_aa: CASSIRSDNQPQHF
j_call: TRBJ1-1; v_call: TRBV30; cdr3_aa: CACEGLWAGWVAFF
j_call: TRBJ2-2; v_call: TRBV4-1; cdr3_aa: CASSQRIPGLAGPGELFF
j_call: TRBJ1-5; v_call: TRBV6-1; cdr3_aa: CASSAAGTGSQPQHF
j_call: TRBJ1-6; v_call: TRBV7-8; cdr3_aa: CASSSRTGGVEPLHF
j_call: TRBJ2-2; v_call: TRBV10-3; cdr3_aa: CAISAGQGSNTGELFF
j_call: TRBJ1-1; v_call: TRBV19; cdr3_aa: CASSIDVAPNTEAFF
j_call: TRBJ2-1; v_call: TRBV6-4; cdr3_aa: CASSLTSGGANEQFF
j_call: TRBJ2-5; v_call: TRBV6-5; cdr3_aa: CASSYGLASQETQYF
j_call: TRBJ1-4; v_call: TRBV7-9; cdr3_aa: CASSSGFNEKLFF
j_call: TRBJ2-1; v_call: TRBV5-6; cdr3_aa: CASVTQGLGNEQFF
j_call: TRBJ2-2; v_call: TRBV5-4; cdr3_aa: CASSFRVAGVTGELFF
j_call: TRBJ2-2; v_call: TRBV2; cdr3_aa: CASSEPDRESDTGELFF
j_call: TRBJ2-1; v_call: TRBV6-4; cdr3_aa: CASSQTGNNEQFF
j_call: TRBJ2-3; v_call: TRBV11-2; cdr3_aa: CASSFSGTSTDTQYF
j_call: TRBJ2-3; v_call: TRBV27; cdr3_aa: CASSYKNQGNTQYF